The 20 T cell receptor beta chains below were found in one sample sequenced in a study of T-cell memory formation after mild COVID-19. TCRdb analysed the 5' RACE reads with MiXCR anew, one entry per CDR3 protein. This table has 200,000 to 250,000 distinct CDR3 sequences, approximately 15% appearing once. Sequenced sample: PBMCs or a T cell subset sorted from them (not recorded which). These TCRs come from an adult woman who had mild COVID-19 (a few samples of this study predate the infection). Cell type and time point are not known.

This clonotype was observed a handful of times. V is TRBV12-3 or TRBV12-4 and J is TRBJ2-5, with a tentative D call TRBD2 (6 bases). V was shortened by 3 bases and J by 3 bases, with 14 bases between the two germline ends. The CDR3 extends over 15 amino acids. CDR3 sequence (DNA): TGTGCCAGCAGTTTGAATTACGTAGCGGAAGAGACCCAGTACTTC. Encoded protein: CASSLNYVAEETQYF.

This clonotype has ten or more counts. The V call is TRBV6-5, the J call TRBJ2-1; 8 bases match TRBD1. The V and J ends lost 2 bases and 5 bases, in that order; junction bases with no gene match: 8. The CDR3 contains 16 residues. From germline, CDR1 is MNHEY and CDR2 SVGAGI. The chain's CDR3 is CASSYAPGTGDNEQFF. CDR3 bases: TGTGCCAGCAGTTACGCCCCCGGGACAGGCGACAATGAGCAGTTCTTC.

This clonotype came up many times. The chain links TRBV3-1 to TRBJ2-1; 9 bases agree with TRBD2. V was pared by 0 bases and J by 10 bases, with 4 bases of the junction left unmatched. The CDR3 spans 14 residues. Germline CDR1 LGHDT, CDR2 YNNKEL (reference sequence). The CDR3 loop is CASSQDGTSREQFF. The CDR3 DNA reads as TGTGCCAGCAGCCAAGATGGGACTAGCCGGGAGCAGTTCTTC.

This clonotype was observed a handful of times. This sequence joins TRBV3-1 and TRBJ2-1, with 7 bases that match TRBD1. Germline values: CDR1 LGHDT, CDR2 YNNKEL (reference sequence). V gave up 4 bases and J gave up 6 bases; unmatched junction bases: 12. The CDR3 is 16 residues long. CDR3 bases: TGTGCCAGCAGCCGCCGACAGGGAAGGTCTGGCAATGAGCAGTTCTTC. Translating gives CASSRRQGRSGNEQFF.

This chain links TRBV4-2 with TRBJ2-5; TRBD2 might be the D (5 bases). CDR1 is LGHNA and CDR2 is YNFKEQ in the germline V gene. The CDR3 is made up of 16 amino acids. V was clipped by 4 bases and J by 5 bases, with 20 bases between them. The CDR3 DNA sequence: TGTGCCAGCAGCCTGGCGGGCTGGGCGGAAGGGGAGACCCAGTACTTC. Translation: CASSLAGWAEGETQYF.

The chain is built from TRBV30 and TRBJ2-1, with TRBD2 identical over 7 bases. The germline CDR1 and CDR2 sequences are GTSNPN and SVGIG (reference sequence). This CDR3 contains 16 residues. The V and J ends lost 0 bases and 6 bases, in that order; junction bases with no gene match: 11. In DNA, the CDR3 is TGTGCCTGGAGTGTAACCCAACGACTAGCCGGCAATGAGCAGTTCTTC. It specifies CAWSVTQRLAGNEQFF.

The gene calls are TRBV10-3 and TRBJ2-1; 11 nucleotides line up with TRBD2. CDR3 length: 16 residues. From germline, CDR1 is ENHRY and CDR2 SYGVKD. The trim removed 5 bases at V and 2 bases at J, leaving 5 bases unmatched. The CDR3 spells CAISPQLAGAYNEQFF. In DNA, the CDR3 is TGTGCCATCAGTCCCCAACTAGCGGGGGCCTACAATGAGCAGTTCTTC.

Remarks on this clonotype: Mismatch with germline at one junction end may stem from a read error. The V gene is TRBV7-7, the J gene TRBJ2-7, with 8 bases matching TRBD1. Germline V gene sequence: CDR1 SSHAT, CDR2 FNYEAQ (reference sequence). CDR3 size: 12 residues. The CDR3 reads CASRLTGGEQYF. In DNA form, the CDR3 reads TGTGCTAGCAGGTTAACAGGGGGCGAGCAGTACTTC.

This clonotype occurred a few times. The chain links TRBV18 to TRBJ2-7; maybe TRBD1 (6 bases). Trimming took 3 bases from V and 4 from J, leaving 13 bases between them. The CDR3 is made up of 14 amino acids. Germline V gene sequence: CDR1 KGHSH, CDR2 LQKENI. This CDR3 is CASSPDTGTYEQYF. The CDR3 DNA follows: TGTGCCAGCTCACCGGATACAGGGACGTACGAGCAGTACTTC. Full variable domain (rest looked up from reference TRBV18 and TRBJ2-7): NAGVMQNPRHLVRRRGQEARLRCSPMKGHSHVYWYRQLPEEGLKFMVYLQKENIIDESGMPKERFSAEFPKEGPSILRIQQVVRGDSAAYFCASSPDTGTYEQYFGPGTRLTVT.

The chain links TRBV7-9 to TRBJ2-7, with a possible D match to TRBD2 (6 bases). The CDR3 covers 17 residues. V was trimmed by 3 bases and J by 2 bases, leaving 20 bases between them. Per the germline V gene, CDR1 is SEHNR and CDR2 is FQNEAQ (reference sequence). In DNA, the CDR3 is TGTGCCAGCAGCTTGAGAGTTCTGGGGGAGGTTACCTACGAGCAGTACTTC. Translation gives CASSLRVLGEVTYEQYF.

The V gene is TRBV9, the J gene TRBJ2-3, with D perhaps matching TRBD2 (5 bases). The CDR3 consists of 17 residues. Germline V gene data show CDR1 as SGDLS and CDR2 as YYNGEE. Trimming took 0 bases from V and 0 from J, leaving 14 bases between them. The CDR3 nucleotides are TGTGCCAGCAGCGTAGGAGCGAACGGGGATAGCACAGATACGCAGTATTTT. Translating gives CASSVGANGDSTDTQYF.

This clonotype occurred a few times. The gene calls are TRBV7-2 and TRBJ2-7, with D unresolved. Trimming took off 0 bases at V and 1 base at J, with 10 bases between the two ends. CDR3 size: 15 residues. CDR1 and CDR2 (germline): SGHTA, FQGNSA. CDR3 sequence reads: CASSLATDSSYEQYF. As DNA, the CDR3 is TGTGCCAGCAGCTTAGCTACGGATTCGTCCTACGAGCAGTACTTC.

V and J are TRBV7-2 and TRBJ2-1; D gene ambiguous. The CDR3 has 15 amino acids. Germline CDR1 reads SGHTA; CDR2 reads FQGNSA. The V and J ends lost 2 bases and 0 bases respectively, with 8 bases between them. The CDR3 spells CASSLPMSSYNEQFF. CDR3 DNA: TGTGCCAGCAGCTTACCTATGAGCTCCTACAATGAGCAGTTCTTC.

Only a few counts were recorded for this clonotype. The chain employs TRBV12-3 or TRBV12-4 and TRBJ1-5; D possibly corresponds to TRBD1 (5 bases). The CDR3 runs to 13 residues. V was trimmed by 3 bases and J by 3 bases, leaving 6 bases between them. The CDR3 protein is CASSLGLNQPQHF. The DNA for the CDR3 is TGTGCCAGCAGTTTGGGGCTCAATCAGCCCCAGCATTTT.

The chain is built from TRBV12-3 or TRBV12-4 and TRBJ1-5; D remains unclear. This CDR3 spans 12 amino acids. Trimming pared 6 bases from V and 0 bases from J, leaving 3 bases between. The CDR3 DNA is TGTGCCAGCAGGTATAGCAATCAGCCCCAGCATTTT. This encodes CASRYSNQPQHF.

V usage is TRBV10-3 and J usage is TRBJ1-1; unclear D gene. Looked up from germline, CDR1 is ENHRY and CDR2 is SYGVKD. The CDR3 has 11 amino acids. Between the trimmed V and J ends, which lost 6 bases and 1 base, there was a span of 3 bases. CDR3 DNA: TGTGCCATCAGGGGGAACACTGAAGCTTTCTTT. Amino acid sequence: CAIRGNTEAFF.

The V and J genes are TRBV12-3 or TRBV12-4 and TRBJ1-1; 8 bases line up with TRBD1. This CDR3 region has 14 residues. The junction had 8 bases not matched to a gene; V was cut back by 5 bases and J by 6 bases. CDR3: CASSTSQGVAEAFF. The CDR3 DNA reads as TGTGCCAGCAGTACCTCACAGGGGGTAGCTGAAGCTTTCTTT.

This clonotype was detected ten times or more. The CDR3 loop reads CASSLDRDQPQHF. CDR3 in DNA: TGTGCCAGCAGCTTGGACAGGGACCAGCCCCAGCATTTT. The rearrangement joins TRBV12-3 or TRBV12-4 to TRBJ1-5; 8 bases line up with TRBD1. The CDR3 covers 13 residues. Germline trimming cut 6 bases from V and 7 bases from J; bases unmatched to any gene: 5.

The genes are TRBV4-3 and TRBJ2-5; D call uncertain. The CDR3 has 17 amino acids. The V and J ends lost 0 bases and 4 bases respectively, with 18 bases between them. Germline assignment: CDR1 LGHNA and CDR2 YSLEER. In DNA, the CDR3 is TGCGCCAGCAGCCAAGATTGGCGCTCCCCGGTGGGAGAGACCCAGTACTTC. This encodes CASSQDWRSPVGETQYF.

The rearrangement joins TRBV12-3 or TRBV12-4 to TRBJ1-2, with TRBD1 matching 7 bases. V was pared by 6 bases and J by 5 bases, with 9 bases of the junction left unmatched. This CDR3 contains 14 residues. CDR3 residues: CASRSTGTAYGYTF. CDR3 sequence (DNA): TGTGCCAGCAGATCTACCGGGACAGCTTATGGCTACACCTTC.